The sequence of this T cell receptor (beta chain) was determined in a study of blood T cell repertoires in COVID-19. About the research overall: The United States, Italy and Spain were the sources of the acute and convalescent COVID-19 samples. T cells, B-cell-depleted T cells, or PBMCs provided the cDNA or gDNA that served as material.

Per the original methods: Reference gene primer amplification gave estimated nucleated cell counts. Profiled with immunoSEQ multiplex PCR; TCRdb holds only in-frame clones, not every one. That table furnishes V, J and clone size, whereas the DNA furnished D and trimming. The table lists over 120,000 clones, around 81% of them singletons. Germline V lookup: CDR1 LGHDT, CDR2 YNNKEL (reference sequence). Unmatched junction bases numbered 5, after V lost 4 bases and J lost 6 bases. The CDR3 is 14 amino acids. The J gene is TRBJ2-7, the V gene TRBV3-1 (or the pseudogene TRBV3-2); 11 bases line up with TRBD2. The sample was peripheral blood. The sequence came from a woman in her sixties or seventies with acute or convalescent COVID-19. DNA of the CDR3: TGTGCCAGCAGCCCGGGACTAGCGGTGCCCGAGCAGTACTTC. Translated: CASSPGLAVPEQYF.